These T cell receptor beta chains were read from a single sample in a study of early T cells in non-severe SARS-CoV-2 infection. TCRdb ran MiXCR on the 5' RACE reads and lists one entry per CDR3 protein. The repertoire has about 40,000 distinct CDR3 sequences, 4.7% of them found once; the top ten carry roughly 5%. The specimen sequenced was whole blood. The receptors stem from an adult who was a healthcare worker with PCR-confirmed SARS-CoV-2 infection or an uninfected control (not recorded which). CDR3s include the opening cysteine and the closing phenylalanine or tryptophan. Fields, in order: V gene, D gene, clone size, J gene, CDR3 DNA, CDR3 protein. A D gene is named only where the DNA matches it firmly. The size of a clone is reported for some rows only, either as once, few or many, or as a class for expanded clones.

TRBV6-5	.	many	TRBJ1-5	TGTGCCAGCAGTTACTCTCGGGGGCACAATCAGCCCCAGCATTTT	CASSYSRGHNQPQHF
TRBV2	.	.	TRBJ2-7	TGTGCCAGCAGCCCGACAGGTCTGGCCTCGTACGAGCAGTACTTC	CASSPTGLASYEQYF
TRBV12-3/TRBV12-4	.	few	TRBJ2-1	TGTGCCAGCAGTTTTGGGAGCAATGAGCAGTTCTTC	CASSFGSNEQFF
TRBV7-3	TRBD1	few	TRBJ1-1	TGTGCCAGCAGCTTAGGACAGGGGGGCCCCCCGAACACTGAAGCTTTCTTT	CASSLGQGGPPNTEAFF
TRBV7-6	.	many	TRBJ1-4	TGTGCCAGCAGCCTTAACCCCAGCCGGACGGACTCAACTAATGAAAAACTGTTTTTT	CASSLNPSRTDSTNEKLFF
TRBV7-2	.	many	TRBJ2-2	TGTGCCAGCAGCTTAGGGTTCAACGGGGAGCTGTTTTTT	CASSLGFNGELFF
TRBV2	.	many	TRBJ2-5	TGTGCCAGCAGAGGATTAGAGACCCAGTACTTC	CASRGLETQYF
TRBV28	.	few	TRBJ2-2	TGTGCCAGCGGGGAAGCGGGGACATACGGGGAGCTGTTTTTT	CASGEAGTYGELFF
TRBV28	.	many	TRBJ2-1	TGTGCCAGCAGTTTAGGGATTGGGCGGAGTTACAATGAGCAGTTCTTC	CASSLGIGRSYNEQFF
TRBV7-6	TRBD2	many	TRBJ2-7	TGTGCCAGCAGTTCGTGGGGGACTACCCAATACGAGCAGTACTTC	CASSSWGTTQYEQYF
TRBV19	TRBD1	few	TRBJ2-2	TGTGCCAGTATCGGACCGGACAGGGATCCCGGGGAGCTGTTTTTT	CASIGPDRDPGELFF
TRBV19	TRBD1	.	TRBJ2-7	TGTGCCAGCCGGGACAGGGACTACGAGCAGTACTTC	CASRDRDYEQYF
TRBV28	TRBD2	many	TRBJ2-3	TGTGCCAGCACCCCCGGGGGGTCCTCAGATACGCAGTATTTT	CASTPGGSSDTQYF
TRBV24-1	.	once	TRBJ2-3	TGTGCCACCAGTGCGGATTCCAGTTCCACAGATACGCAGTATTTT	CATSADSSSTDTQYF
TRBV12-3/TRBV12-4	.	many	TRBJ1-2	TGTGCCAGCAGTGGCGACAAGAGCTACACCTTC	CASSGDKSYTF
TRBV12-3/TRBV12-4	TRBD1	many	TRBJ1-1	TGTGCCAGCACCAGCTGGACAGGGGCGAACACTGAAGCTTTCTTT	CASTSWTGANTEAFF
TRBV7-2	TRBD1	few	TRBJ2-1	TGTGCCAGCAGCTTAGGACAGGGATCCTACAATGAGCAGTTCTTC	CASSLGQGSYNEQFF
TRBV11-2	.	.	TRBJ2-3	TGTGCCAGCAGCTTAGTCGGGGGAATAGCAGATACGCAGTATTTT	CASSLVGGIADTQYF
TRBV12-3/TRBV12-4	.	many	TRBJ2-1	TGTGCCAGCAGTTTAGCAGGGCTCGATGAGCAGTTCTTC	CASSLAGLDEQFF
TRBV3-1	.	.	TRBJ1-3	TGTGCCAGCAGCCAAGCAGACGTGGACGTATATTTT	CASSQADVDVYF
TRBV7-9	.	many	TRBJ2-1	TGTGCCAGCAGCGGACGGAACTCCTACAATGAGCAGTTCTTC	CASSGRNSYNEQFF
TRBV7-2	TRBD2	many	TRBJ2-5	TGTGCCAGCAGCTTCGGGACTAGCGGGGGCCAAGAGACCCAGTACTTC	CASSFGTSGGQETQYF
TRBV12-3/TRBV12-4	.	many	TRBJ1-2	TGTGCCAGCAGTTTTCGTCAGGGCTCTTTTGGCTACACCTTC	CASSFRQGSFGYTF
TRBV12-3/TRBV12-4	TRBD1	.	TRBJ1-5	TGTGCCAGCAGATCCGGACAGGACTACAATCAGCCCCAGCATTTT	CASRSGQDYNQPQHF
TRBV7-9	.	many	TRBJ2-1	TGTGCCAGCAGCTACGGGGCCTCCTACAATGAGCAGTTCTTC	CASSYGASYNEQFF
TRBV29-1	TRBD2	few	TRBJ2-5	TGCAGCGCCCAGACTAGCGGAGGCCAAGAGACCCAGTACTTC	CSAQTSGGQETQYF
TRBV28	.	.	TRBJ2-7	TGTGCCAGCAGTTTATCAGGGAAGCAGTACTTC	CASSLSGKQYF
TRBV11-2	.	many	TRBJ1-5	TGTGCCAGCAGCCCGGATACGGGGCTGGGTCAGCCCCAGCATTTT	CASSPDTGLGQPQHF
TRBV3-1	.	few	TRBJ1-4	TGTGCCAGCAGCCAAGATGGGGAAGGTCGGAAACTGTTTTTT	CASSQDGEGRKLFF
TRBV12-3/TRBV12-4	.	many	TRBJ1-2	TGTGCCAGCAGGAAAGACTATGGCTACACCTTC	CASRKDYGYTF
TRBV9	.	.	TRBJ1-3	TGTGCCAGCAGCGTACAGGGGATCTCTGGAAACACCATATATTTT	CASSVQGISGNTIYF
TRBV6-1	TRBD1	many	TRBJ2-5	TGTGCCAGCAGTACGCAGGGGGCTCAAGAGACCCAGTACTTC	CASSTQGAQETQYF
TRBV2	.	few	TRBJ2-5	TGTGCCAGCAGTCCGGGACACTCGGAGACCCAGTACTTC	CASSPGHSETQYF
TRBV12-3/TRBV12-4	TRBD2	few	TRBJ2-3	TGTGCCAGCAGTCCCGAGGGACTAGCGGGGCAGTATTTT	CASSPEGLAGQYF
TRBV29-1	.	many	TRBJ2-3	TGCAGCACGGGCTTGTCGGGGGCAGATACGCAGTATTTT	CSTGLSGADTQYF
TRBV12-3/TRBV12-4	.	many	TRBJ2-1	TGTGCCAGCAGCCCACCTAGCTACAATGAGCAGTTCTTC	CASSPPSYNEQFF
TRBV20-1	TRBD1	many	TRBJ2-7	TGCAGTGCTATACGTCCCGGGACAGGGGCCGAGCAGTACTTC	CSAIRPGTGAEQYF
TRBV7-3	TRBD2	many	TRBJ2-2	TGTGCCAGCAGCTTAACGGCGATAGCGGGAAACACCGGGGAGCTGTTTTTT	CASSLTAIAGNTGELFF
TRBV2	.	many	TRBJ1-4	TGTGCCAGCAGAGCAAATCAAGCAACTAATGAAAAACTGTTTTTT	CASRANQATNEKLFF
TRBV19	.	many	TRBJ1-2	TGTGCCAGTAGTAGCCCCCGTGACAGTTCCTATGGCTACACCTTC	CASSSPRDSSYGYTF
TRBV18	TRBD1	few	TRBJ1-1	TGTGCCAGCTCACCTAACAGGGGTGGAACTGAAGCTTTCTTT	CASSPNRGGTEAFF
TRBV23-1	TRBD2	many	TRBJ2-1	TGCGCCAGCAGTCAACCTCCGGGACTAGCGGGAGACAATGAGCAGTTCTTC	CASSQPPGLAGDNEQFF
TRBV10-3	.	many	TRBJ2-7	TGTGCCATCAGTGTAGATCCCAGCTACGAGCAGTACTTC	CAISVDPSYEQYF
TRBV7-3	TRBD1	few	TRBJ2-2	TGTGCCAGCAGCTCGCAGGGGGCGGACACCGGGGAGCTGTTTTTT	CASSSQGADTGELFF
TRBV20-1	TRBD2	many	TRBJ2-7	TGCAGTGCTATAGGGCCTAGCGGGGCTCAAGAGCAGTACTTC	CSAIGPSGAQEQYF
TRBV7-2	TRBD2	many	TRBJ2-1	TGTGCCAGCAGCCCCTCTAGCGGGAGGAAGAATGAGCAGTTCTTC	CASSPSSGRKNEQFF
TRBV6-4	TRBD2	many	TRBJ2-3	TGTGCCAGCAGTGACTCTGGACTAGCGGGGGGGCCAGATACGCAGTATTTT	CASSDSGLAGGPDTQYF
TRBV27	TRBD1	.	TRBJ1-6	TGTGCCAGCAGCCTCCAGGGGGAGAGTTCACCCCTCCACTTT	CASSLQGESSPLHF
TRBV6-2/TRBV6-3	.	many	TRBJ1-6	TGTGCCAGCAGCCAGGGGTCGGGGAATTCACCCCTCCACTTT	CASSQGSGNSPLHF
TRBV11-1	TRBD2	many	TRBJ2-1	TGTGCCAGCAGCGGGGGGGGATCAGCGGGCTACAATGAGCAGTTCTTC	CASSGGGSAGYNEQFF
TRBV12-5	.	many	TRBJ1-1	TGTGCTAGTGGTTTGGTACTGTCAGAGGCAGGGACTGAAGCTTTCTTT	CASGLVLSEAGTEAFF
TRBV7-7	TRBD1	few	TRBJ2-5	TGTGCTAGCAGCGGGACAGGGGTAACGGAGACCCAGTACTTC	CASSGTGVTETQYF
TRBV10-2	.	many	TRBJ2-1	TGCGCCAGCAGTCCCGGGACCCCTAATTACAATGAGCAGTTCTTC	CASSPGTPNYNEQFF
TRBV29-1	.	many	TRBJ1-1	TGCAGCGTGGGTCCAAGGGGTTTAACTGAAGCTTTCTTT	CSVGPRGLTEAFF